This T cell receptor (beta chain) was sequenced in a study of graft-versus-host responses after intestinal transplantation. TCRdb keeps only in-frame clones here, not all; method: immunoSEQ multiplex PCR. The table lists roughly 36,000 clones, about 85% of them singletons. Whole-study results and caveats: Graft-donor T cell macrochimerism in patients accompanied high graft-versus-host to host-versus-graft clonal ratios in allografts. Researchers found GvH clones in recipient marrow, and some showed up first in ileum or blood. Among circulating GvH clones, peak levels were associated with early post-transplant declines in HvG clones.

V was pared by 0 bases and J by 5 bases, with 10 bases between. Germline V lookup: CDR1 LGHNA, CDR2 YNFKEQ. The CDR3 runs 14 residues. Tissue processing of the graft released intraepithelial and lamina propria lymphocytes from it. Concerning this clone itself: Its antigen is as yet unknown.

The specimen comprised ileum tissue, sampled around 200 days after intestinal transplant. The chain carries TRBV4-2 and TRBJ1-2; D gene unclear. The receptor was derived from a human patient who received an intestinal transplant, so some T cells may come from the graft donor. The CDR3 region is CASSQDRVGYGYTF. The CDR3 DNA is TGTGCCAGCAGCCAAGATAGGGTAGGGTATGGCTACACCTTC.